This TCR beta chain was identified in a study of CD8+CD57+ T cells in acquired aplastic anemia. Study-level information: The mean DNA yield obtained from sorted CD4+ and CD8+ cells came to about 3 ug. Study-wide results and caveats: CD8+ Simpson's diversity in patients was not significantly different from that in controls. Roughly 31 CD8+ CDR3 sequences occurred in both the patients and the controls.

Profiling that covered TCR beta VDJ and CDR3 relied on genomic DNA as its template. One entry per CDR3 protein, called by TCRdb with MiXCR from the reads. The sample holds 250,000 to 350,000 distinct CDR3 sequences, roughly 50% seen once. The CDR3 extends over 14 amino acids. In germline, CDR1 is SGHAT, CDR2 FQNNGV. V lost 6 bases, J lost 8 bases, and 16 bases lay in between. This clonotype was seen at least ten times. Its antigen remains unidentified. The chain links TRBV11-2 to TRBJ1-4, with D maybe TRBD1 (6 bases). The source of this sequence is a human donor with severe aplastic anemia or a healthy control (not recorded which). Sequenced material: sorted CD4+, CD8+, or CD8+CD57+ T cells (not recorded which) from PBMCs. CDR3 sequence reads: CASSQGIRREKLFF. As DNA, the CDR3 is TGTGCCAGCAGTCAGGGGATCCGGAGAGAAAAACTGTTTTTT.